This T cell receptor (beta chain) is drawn from a study of cytomegalovirus exposure and HLA in healthy donors. Study-wide findings and caveats: Follow-up analysis later connected one missense variant in DCLRE1C with trimming of TCR beta V- and J-genes.

The study ran its PCR with 60 Vbeta and 13 Jbeta primers. The data were produced by immunoSEQ multiplex PCR, yet TCRdb's version contains in-frame clones alone and is incomplete. The repertoire holds 230,000 or so clones, with 92% as singletons. Comment on this clone: Its specificity is unknown.

The V gene's germline CDR1 is LGHNA and CDR2 YNFKEQ. CDR3 length equals 14 residues. J gave up 8 bases and V 5 bases, and 9 bases lay outside the gene matches. The rearrangement joins TRBV4-2 to TRBJ2-1, with 7 bases matching TRBD2. Sequencing was performed on PBMCs. The clonotype was recovered from a girl between 2 and 10 years old in good health and CMV-seronegative. The DNA of the CDR3 is TGTGCCAGCAGCGGGACCTCGGGGAGGGATGAGCAGTTCTTC. Protein product: CASSGTSGRDEQFF.